A single sample is the source of the 6 T cell receptor beta chains below, sequenced in a study of T cell repertoires in cytomegalovirus infection (dated by TCRdb to the late 2010s). TCRdb lists the instrument as Illumina HiSeq 1500. TCRdb passed the public sequencing reads through fastp at Q25 and MiXCR, retaining productive beta sequences. Entries that share a CDR3 protein sequence are merged under the most common genes and DNA. This sample lists roughly 600,000 distinct CDR3 sequences; roughly a quarter were detected once. Roughly 8% of the sample rests with the top ten. Source material: CD8+ T cells from PBMCs. Every receptor here comes from a human donor in good health (CMV status not recorded). Some clones in this sample may be carry-over from other donors' samples.

The rearrangement links TRBV5-1 to TRBJ2-3; 7 bases are a match to TRBD2. Germline CDR1 SGHRS, CDR2 YFSETQ. V was clipped by 4 bases and J by 2 bases; unmatched bases: 10. The CDR3 totals 16 residues. CDR3 nucleotide sequence: TGCGCCAGCAGCGCCTGGGAGGGTTGGAACACAGATACGCAGTATTTT. Amino acid sequence: CASSAWEGWNTDTQYF.

The rearrangement uses TRBV28 and TRBJ2-7; D is possibly TRBD2 (5 bases). From germline, CDR1 is MDHEN and CDR2 SYDVKM. This CDR3 has 13 amino acids. The V end was cut by 6 bases, the J end by 2 bases, with 11 bases between. In DNA, the CDR3 is TGTGCCAGCAGCTCAGGAGGAACCTACGAGCAGTACGTC. It is translated as CASSSGGTYEQYV.

V is TRBV28 and J is TRBJ2-7, with D hard to call. CDR1 is MDHEN and CDR2 is SYDVKM in the germline V gene. The CDR3 contains 14 residues. Trimming removed 4 bases from V and 4 bases from J, with 14 bases in between. Here the CDR3 DNA reads TGTGCCAGCAGTTCACCGTATAGGATGTACGAGCAGTACGTC. Protein: CASSSPYRMYEQYV.

This rearrangement joins TRBV28 to TRBJ1-5, with D tentatively TRBD1 (5 bases). V was pared by 5 bases and J by 5 bases, with 19 bases between. The CDR3 contains 16 residues. CDR1 MDHEN and CDR2 SYDVKM come from the germline V gene. The CDR3 nucleotides are TGTGCCAGCAGTGTGGGACCCCTTCTCCGGGATCAGCCCCAGCATTTT. Residues: CASSVGPLLRDQPQHF. The full variable domain, its missing parts supplied by reference TRBV28 and TRBJ1-5, is DVKVTQSSRYLVKRTGEKVFLECVQDMDHENMFWYRQDPGLGLRLIYFSYDVKMKEKGDIPEGYSVSREKKERFSLILESASTNQTSMYLCASSVGPLLRDQPQHFGDGTRLSIL.

This clonotype came up many times. V is TRBV7-3 and J is TRBJ2-6, with a weak D call TRBD1 (6 bases). This CDR3 comprises 19 residues. Per the germline V gene, CDR1 is SGHTA and CDR2 is FQGTGA. Trimming cost V 2 bases and J 0 bases, with 17 bases left between them. CDR3 amino acids: CASSLYLTGHSSGANVLTF. The CDR3 DNA sequence: TGTGCCAGCAGCTTATATTTGACGGGACACAGCTCTGGGGCCAACGTCCTGACTTTC.

The chain combines TRBV6-1 with TRBJ2-1; no clear D. Per germline, CDR1 MNHNS and CDR2 SASEGT. There are 13 residues in the CDR3. Trimming left V 10 bases short and J 4 bases short, with 14 bases between. CDR3 nucleotide sequence: TGTGCCAACAGCCTCCTGAGTTACAATGAGCAGTTCTTC. Protein product: CANSLLSYNEQFF.